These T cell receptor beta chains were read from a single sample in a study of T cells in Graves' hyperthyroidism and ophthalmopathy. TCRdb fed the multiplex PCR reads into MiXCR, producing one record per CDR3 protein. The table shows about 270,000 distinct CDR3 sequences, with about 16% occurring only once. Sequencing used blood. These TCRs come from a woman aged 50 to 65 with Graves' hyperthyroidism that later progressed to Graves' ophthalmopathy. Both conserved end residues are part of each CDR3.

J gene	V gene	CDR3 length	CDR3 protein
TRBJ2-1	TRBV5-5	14	CASSLWREVNEQFF
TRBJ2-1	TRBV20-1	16	CSARDITAAAWDEQFF
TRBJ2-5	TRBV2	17	CARARPPGGRASETQYF
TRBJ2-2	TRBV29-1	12	CSAERGSGELFF
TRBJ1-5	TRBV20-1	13	CSATTGLNQPQHF
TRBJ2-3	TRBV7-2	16	CASSLGASGPTDMQYF
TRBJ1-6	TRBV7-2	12	CASSINDRGLDF
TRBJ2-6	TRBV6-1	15	CASSDRVSGANVLTF
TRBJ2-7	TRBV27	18	CASSLWGSSGSLTYEQYF
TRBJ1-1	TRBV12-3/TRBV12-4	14	CASSLRRSNTEAFF
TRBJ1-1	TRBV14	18	CASSQDIVTGTVNTEAFF
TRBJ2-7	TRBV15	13	CATGTGGSYEQYF
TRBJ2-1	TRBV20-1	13	CSARADSYNEQFF
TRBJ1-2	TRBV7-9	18	CASSLPAGRGISKYGYTF
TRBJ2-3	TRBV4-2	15	CASSQGAQGTDTQYF
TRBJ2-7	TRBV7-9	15	CASSPLAAFTYEQYF
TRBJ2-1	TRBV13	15	CASSSAGGVHNEQFF
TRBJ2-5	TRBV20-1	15	CSAKPTSGSAETQYF
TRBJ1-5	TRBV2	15	CASSFTQGSNQPQHF
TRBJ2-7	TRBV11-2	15	CASSLDGGTFYGQYF
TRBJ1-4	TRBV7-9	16	CASSFSGGRYNEKLFF
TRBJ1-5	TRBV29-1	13	CSVGVGRGQPQHF
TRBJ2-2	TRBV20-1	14	CSARGQGATGELFF
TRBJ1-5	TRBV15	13	CTTSRDPSQPQHF
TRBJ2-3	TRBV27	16	CASSLLGGVGTDTQYF
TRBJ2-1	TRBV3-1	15	CASSQDGGGYNEQFF
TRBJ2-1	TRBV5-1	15	CASSLVLAGDNEQFF
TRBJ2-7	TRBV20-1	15	CSARAGTTLTSEQYF
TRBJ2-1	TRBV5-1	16	CASSLPREREDNEQFF
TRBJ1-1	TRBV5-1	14	CASSSTGVNTEAFF
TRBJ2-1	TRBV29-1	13	CSVAPSGRNEQFF
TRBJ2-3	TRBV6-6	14	CASSYDTPTDTQYF
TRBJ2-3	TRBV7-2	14	CASSTYRGGDTQYF
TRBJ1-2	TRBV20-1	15	CSARTRQGSNYGYTF
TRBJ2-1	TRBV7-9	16	CASSSYGETPWNEQFF
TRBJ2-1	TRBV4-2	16	CASSQETSGGENEQFF
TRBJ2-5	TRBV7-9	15	CASSLEWTGSETQYF
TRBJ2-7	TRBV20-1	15	CSARSYDRGRYEQYF
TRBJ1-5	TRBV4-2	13	CASSQELDQPQHF
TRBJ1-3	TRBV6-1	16	CASSHDPAWGGNTIYF
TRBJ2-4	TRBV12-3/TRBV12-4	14	CASNLGRTKNIQYF
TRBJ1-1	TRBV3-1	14	CASSPQVRGTEAFF
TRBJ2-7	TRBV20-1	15	CSARPGLAGAGDQYF
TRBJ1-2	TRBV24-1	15	CATSDPGGGDYGYTF
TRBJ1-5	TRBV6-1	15	CASSVFMGNDQPQHF
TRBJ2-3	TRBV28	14	CAIGTSGRADTQYF
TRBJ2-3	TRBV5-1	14	CASKGAGVSDTQYF
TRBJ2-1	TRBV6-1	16	CASSEAGKSLNNEQFF
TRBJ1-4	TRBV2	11	CATAEGEKLFF
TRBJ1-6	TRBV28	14	CASSLLQYDSPLHF
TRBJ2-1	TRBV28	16	CASSFQGYGAYNEQFF